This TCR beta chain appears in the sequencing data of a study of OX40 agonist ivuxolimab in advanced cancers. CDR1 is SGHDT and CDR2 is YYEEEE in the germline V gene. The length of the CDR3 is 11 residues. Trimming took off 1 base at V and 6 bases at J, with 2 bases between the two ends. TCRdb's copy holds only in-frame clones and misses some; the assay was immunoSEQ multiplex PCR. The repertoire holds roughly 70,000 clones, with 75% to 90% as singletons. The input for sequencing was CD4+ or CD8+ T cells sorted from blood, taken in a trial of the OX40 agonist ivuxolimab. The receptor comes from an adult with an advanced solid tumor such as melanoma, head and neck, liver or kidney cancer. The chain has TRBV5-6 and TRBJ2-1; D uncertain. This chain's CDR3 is CASSLINEQFF. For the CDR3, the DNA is TGTGCCAGCAGCTTGATCAATGAGCAGTTCTTC.